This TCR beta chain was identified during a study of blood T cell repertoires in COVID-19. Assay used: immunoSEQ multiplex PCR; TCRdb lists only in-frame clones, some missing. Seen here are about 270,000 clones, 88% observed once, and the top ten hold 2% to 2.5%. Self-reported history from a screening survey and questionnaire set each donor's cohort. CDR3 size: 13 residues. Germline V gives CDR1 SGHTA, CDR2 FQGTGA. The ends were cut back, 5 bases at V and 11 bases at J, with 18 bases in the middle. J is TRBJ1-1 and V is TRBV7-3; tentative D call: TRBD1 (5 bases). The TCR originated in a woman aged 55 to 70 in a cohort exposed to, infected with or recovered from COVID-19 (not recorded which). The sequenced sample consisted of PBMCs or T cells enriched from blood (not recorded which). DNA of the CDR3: TGTGCCAGCAGCCCCCGGGCCGGGGGGTGGGCTTTCTTT. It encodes CASSPRAGGWAFF.